The clone carrying this T cell receptor beta chain has just one count. The data are from a study of blood T cell repertoires in COVID-19. Germline CDR1 and CDR2: SQVTM and ANQGSEA. V was pared by 4 bases and J by 7 bases, with 10 bases between. This CDR3 has 11 residues. Repertoires were generated with immunoSEQ multiplex PCR, while TCRdb's copy carries only in-frame clones and drops some. Seen here are nearly 110,000 clones, about 82% observed once, and the top ten hold more than 5.5%. The sample consisted of peripheral blood. The source is a man aged 80 or over with COVID-19, enrolled during active disease. The chain employs TRBV29-1 and TRBJ1-1; D may be TRBD1 (5 bases). CDR3 region: CSVGGTGEAFF. The CDR3 coding sequence is TGCAGCGTTGGAGGGACTGGTGAAGCTTTCTTT.